This is a list of T cell receptor beta chains from one sample in a study of early T cells in non-severe SARS-CoV-2 infection. TCRdb analysed the 5' RACE reads with MiXCR anew, one entry per CDR3 protein. Among over 85,000 distinct CDR3 sequences listed, roughly 17% were seen once. Sequenced sample: whole blood. The receptors originated from an adult who was a healthcare worker with PCR-confirmed SARS-CoV-2 infection or an uninfected control (not recorded which). The CDR3 runs from the conserved cysteine through the conserved F or W. D genes are given only for firm matches. Expanded clones get a size class; other rows say once, few or many, or leave the size out.

V gene: TRBV5-1; J gene: TRBJ1-2; clone size: -; D gene: -; CDR3 DNA: TGCGCCAGCAGCTTGGAAGGACAGCCTAACTATGGCTACACCTTC; CDR3 protein: CASSLEGQPNYGYTF
V gene: TRBV28; J gene: TRBJ1-5; clone size: many; D gene: -; CDR3 DNA: TGTGCCAGCAGGCCGGACGGCAATCAGCCCCAGCATTTT; CDR3 protein: CASRPDGNQPQHF
V gene: TRBV20-1; J gene: TRBJ2-7; clone size: -; D gene: TRBD2; CDR3 DNA: TGCAGTGCTAGAGAATCCTCGGGGGGAACCGGGTACGAGCAGTACTTC; CDR3 protein: CSARESSGGTGYEQYF
V gene: TRBV11-2; J gene: TRBJ2-2; clone size: few; D gene: TRBD1; CDR3 DNA: TGTGCCAGCAGCTTACTCCTCTCAGGGGGCACCGGGGAGCTGTTTTTT; CDR3 protein: CASSLLLSGGTGELFF
V gene: TRBV9; J gene: TRBJ2-1; clone size: -; D gene: -; CDR3 DNA: TGTGCCAGCAGCCCCCGACAGATTCTCTCCTACAATGAGCAGTTCTTC; CDR3 protein: CASSPRQILSYNEQFF
V gene: TRBV28; J gene: TRBJ1-2; clone size: -; D gene: -; CDR3 DNA: TGTGCCAGCAGTGTGGGACCGATATATGGCTACACCTTC; CDR3 protein: CASSVGPIYGYTF
V gene: TRBV28; J gene: TRBJ1-6; clone size: many; D gene: -; CDR3 DNA: TGTGCCAGCAGTTTAACCTATAATTCACCCCTCCACTTT; CDR3 protein: CASSLTYNSPLHF
V gene: TRBV7-9; J gene: TRBJ2-7; clone size: few; D gene: -; CDR3 DNA: TGTGCCAGCAGCCGCCAATACGAGCAGTACTTC; CDR3 protein: CASSRQYEQYF
V gene: TRBV28; J gene: TRBJ2-2; clone size: -; D gene: -; CDR3 DNA: TGTGCCAGCTTCGGGAAGGGCGGGGAGCTGTTTTTT; CDR3 protein: CASFGKGGELFF
V gene: TRBV12-3/TRBV12-4; J gene: TRBJ2-3; clone size: once; D gene: TRBD2; CDR3 DNA: TGTGCCAGCAGTTTCATGGGACTAGTGACAGATACGCAGTATTTT; CDR3 protein: CASSFMGLVTDTQYF
V gene: TRBV29-1; J gene: TRBJ2-7; clone size: -; D gene: -; CDR3 DNA: TGCAGCGTACGATCGGGAGTCAACGAGCAGTACTTC; CDR3 protein: CSVRSGVNEQYF
V gene: TRBV4-1; J gene: TRBJ2-3; clone size: few; D gene: -; CDR3 DNA: TGCGCCAGCAGCCAAGATCAGTTTACAGATACGCAGTATTTT; CDR3 protein: CASSQDQFTDTQYF
V gene: TRBV15; J gene: TRBJ2-1; clone size: -; D gene: -; CDR3 DNA: TGTGCCACCAGCAGAGAAGCGCTAGCCGATGAGCAGTTCTTC; CDR3 protein: CATSREALADEQFF
V gene: TRBV12-5; J gene: TRBJ2-5; clone size: -; D gene: -; CDR3 DNA: TGTGCTAGTGGTTTGGGGGCATTGGGAGGATTGGAGACCCAGTACTTC; CDR3 protein: CASGLGALGGLETQYF
V gene: TRBV15; J gene: TRBJ1-2; clone size: many; D gene: TRBD1; CDR3 DNA: TGTGCCACCAGCAGAGCCTTGACAGGGTCGGACTATGGCTACACCTTC; CDR3 protein: CATSRALTGSDYGYTF
V gene: TRBV3-2; J gene: TRBJ2-7; clone size: few; D gene: -; CDR3 DNA: TGTGCCAGCAGCGGCGTAGCGGGGGGGCCTCTCGGGCGTGTTGTCCTTCGCTTC; CDR3 protein: CASSGVAGGPLGRVVLRF
V gene: TRBV28; J gene: TRBJ2-7; clone size: -; D gene: -; CDR3 DNA: TGTGCCAGCAGTTTTAGGAAAAACAGGGAGGTCTTC; CDR3 protein: CASSFRKNREVF
V gene: TRBV27; J gene: TRBJ1-2; clone size: -; D gene: TRBD1; CDR3 DNA: TGTGCCAGCAGTCTCGGACAGGGGGCTGGCTATGGCTACACCTTC; CDR3 protein: CASSLGQGAGYGYTF
V gene: TRBV28; J gene: TRBJ1-4; clone size: -; D gene: -; CDR3 DNA: TGTGCCAGCAGTCACCAAAGACGGTTCCAAGTCGGAAAACTGTTTTTT; CDR3 protein: CASSHQRRFQVGKLFF
V gene: TRBV20-1; J gene: TRBJ2-3; clone size: -; D gene: TRBD2; CDR3 DNA: TGCAGTGTCCAAAGGCCTAGCGGGGGACCAGATACGCAGTATTTT; CDR3 protein: CSVQRPSGGPDTQYF
V gene: TRBV4-3; J gene: TRBJ2-3; clone size: few; D gene: -; CDR3 DNA: TGCGCCAGCAGCCCCCTCGGAAGTTCTACAGATACGCAGTATTTT; CDR3 protein: CASSPLGSSTDTQYF
V gene: TRBV29-1; J gene: TRBJ1-4; clone size: -; D gene: -; CDR3 DNA: TGCAGCGTTGAAGATAAAGGGGATGGTGAAAAACTGTTTTTT; CDR3 protein: CSVEDKGDGEKLFF
V gene: TRBV12-3/TRBV12-4; J gene: TRBJ1-3; clone size: -; D gene: -; CDR3 DNA: TGTGCCAGCAGTTTGGGTTTCTCTGGAAACACCATATATTTT; CDR3 protein: CASSLGFSGNTIYF
V gene: TRBV30; J gene: TRBJ2-5; clone size: few; D gene: -; CDR3 DNA: TGTGCCTGGAGTAGGACACCCTCACAAGAGACCCAGTACTTC; CDR3 protein: CAWSRTPSQETQYF
V gene: TRBV7-2; J gene: TRBJ1-4; clone size: many; D gene: -; CDR3 DNA: TGTGCCAGCAGCTTAGTGGCGTCAGGAGGGGAAAAACTGTTTTTT; CDR3 protein: CASSLVASGGEKLFF
V gene: TRBV3-1; J gene: TRBJ2-5; clone size: many; D gene: -; CDR3 DNA: TGTGCCAGCAGCATACAGGAGACCCAGTACTTC; CDR3 protein: CASSIQETQYF
V gene: TRBV11-3; J gene: TRBJ2-2; clone size: few; D gene: TRBD2; CDR3 DNA: TGTGCCAGCAGCCTCACCGGGGGGTTGGACACCGGGGAGCTGTTTTTT; CDR3 protein: CASSLTGGLDTGELFF
V gene: TRBV10-3; J gene: TRBJ2-5; clone size: few; D gene: -; CDR3 DNA: TGTGCCATCAGTGATCGGGGGATGCGCGAGACCCAGTACTTC; CDR3 protein: CAISDRGMRETQYF
V gene: TRBV2; J gene: TRBJ1-2; clone size: few; D gene: -; CDR3 DNA: TGTGCCAGTGGCGCTAGCGGTAACTATGGCTACACCTTC; CDR3 protein: CASGASGNYGYTF
V gene: TRBV11-2; J gene: TRBJ2-3; clone size: -; D gene: -; CDR3 DNA: TGTGCCAGCAGCCCTACTACGTACACAGATACGCAGTATTTT; CDR3 protein: CASSPTTYTDTQYF
V gene: TRBV24-1; J gene: TRBJ2-1; clone size: many; D gene: TRBD1; CDR3 DNA: TGTGCCACCAGTGATTTAAGGGGGCCGACGCAGTTCTTC; CDR3 protein: CATSDLRGPTQFF
V gene: TRBV27; J gene: TRBJ1-2; clone size: -; D gene: TRBD1; CDR3 DNA: TGTGCCAGCAGTTGGAACCCGGGACAGGGGTATGGCTACACCTTC; CDR3 protein: CASSWNPGQGYGYTF
V gene: TRBV12-3/TRBV12-4; J gene: TRBJ1-6; clone size: few; D gene: -; CDR3 DNA: TGTGCCAGCAGCAGCAACGGGGCAGAAGGTTCACCCCTCCACTTT; CDR3 protein: CASSSNGAEGSPLHF
V gene: TRBV6-2/TRBV6-3; J gene: TRBJ2-3; clone size: -; D gene: -; CDR3 DNA: TGTGCCAGCAGTTCCCCCCGGCTTATCGCAGATACGCAGTATTTT; CDR3 protein: CASSSPRLIADTQYF
V gene: TRBV6-4; J gene: TRBJ2-3; clone size: few; D gene: TRBD2; CDR3 DNA: TGTGCCAGCAGTGAGACGAGGGCGGGAGGGCCCTCAGGAACAGATACGCAGTATTTT; CDR3 protein: CASSETRAGGPSGTDTQYF
V gene: TRBV18; J gene: TRBJ1-3; clone size: -; D gene: TRBD1; CDR3 DNA: TGTGCCAGCTCACCAATCGCGGGGACAGGGACGAATGGAAACACCATATATTTT; CDR3 protein: CASSPIAGTGTNGNTIYF
V gene: TRBV4-3; J gene: TRBJ2-6; clone size: many; D gene: TRBD1; CDR3 DNA: TGCGCCAGCAGCCAAGGGACAGGTGTCCGCTCTGGGGCCAACGTCCTGACTTTC; CDR3 protein: CASSQGTGVRSGANVLTF
V gene: TRBV12-5; J gene: TRBJ2-1; clone size: once; D gene: -; CDR3 DNA: TGTGCTAGTGGCCCCGACCTCTACAATGAGCAGTTCTTC; CDR3 protein: CASGPDLYNEQFF
V gene: TRBV7-6; J gene: TRBJ2-1; clone size: few; D gene: TRBD2; CDR3 DNA: TGTGCCAGCAGCCTCCACCGAAGCGGGAGGGCCACCGGCTCCTACAATGAGCAGTTCTTC; CDR3 protein: CASSLHRSGRATGSYNEQFF
V gene: TRBV6-6; J gene: TRBJ1-2; clone size: -; D gene: -; CDR3 DNA: TGTGCCAGCAGTTACTGGGAGGGATCTCGGGGATATGGCTACACCTTC; CDR3 protein: CASSYWEGSRGYGYTF
V gene: TRBV19; J gene: TRBJ1-1; clone size: few; D gene: -; CDR3 DNA: TGTGCCAGTAGTATGGGGCAGAGTTTCACTGAAGCTTTCTTT; CDR3 protein: CASSMGQSFTEAFF
V gene: TRBV10-3; J gene: TRBJ1-5; clone size: few; D gene: -; CDR3 DNA: TGTGCCATCAGTGAGTCTGATCAGCCCCAGCATTTT; CDR3 protein: CAISESDQPQHF
V gene: TRBV7-2; J gene: TRBJ1-5; clone size: -; D gene: -; CDR3 DNA: TGTGCCAGCAGCTTAGACAGCGGGAATCAGCCCCAGCATTTT; CDR3 protein: CASSLDSGNQPQHF
V gene: TRBV10-2; J gene: TRBJ2-7; clone size: -; D gene: -; CDR3 DNA: TGCGCCAGCAGCCCCGCCCCGCGCGAGCAGTACTTC; CDR3 protein: CASSPAPREQYF
V gene: TRBV10-1; J gene: TRBJ1-1; clone size: -; D gene: TRBD1; CDR3 DNA: TGCGCCAGCAGCCTCCCGGGACAGGGGGCTTTCTTT; CDR3 protein: CASSLPGQGAFF
V gene: TRBV20-1; J gene: TRBJ2-1; clone size: -; D gene: TRBD2; CDR3 DNA: TGCAGTGGTAAACTAGCGGGCTACAATGAGCAGTTCTTC; CDR3 protein: CSGKLAGYNEQFF
V gene: TRBV9; J gene: TRBJ2-1; clone size: once; D gene: -; CDR3 DNA: TGTGCCAGCAGCGTATATGGCGGGCCTTCCTACAATGAGCAGTTCTTC; CDR3 protein: CASSVYGGPSYNEQFF
V gene: TRBV20-1; J gene: TRBJ1-4; clone size: -; D gene: -; CDR3 DNA: TGCAGTGCTTCCGTGGGACGGTATAATGAAAAACTGTTTTTT; CDR3 protein: CSASVGRYNEKLFF
V gene: TRBV11-2; J gene: TRBJ2-1; clone size: few; D gene: TRBD1; CDR3 DNA: TGTGCCAGCAGCTTAGGGGACAGGGGGACTACTACCCAGTTCTTC; CDR3 protein: CASSLGDRGTTTQFF